The present T cell receptor beta chain was sequenced within a study of blood T cell repertoires in COVID-19. This CDR3 contains 16 residues. Germline-derived CDR1 and CDR2 are SGHRS and YFSETQ. J was trimmed by 6 bases and V by 0 bases; bases with no gene match: 5. Enrollment of patients from Seattle took place during active infection, with longitudinal follow-up. Per the original data handling: Quantification of nucleated cells was approximated via reference gene primer amplification. Measured with immunoSEQ multiplex PCR; TCRdb has only the in-frame clones, and not every one. V and J calls plus clone size are reproduced from that table; the DNA served to infer D and trimming. The sample has a few hundred thousand clones; 91% are singletons.

The sequence was obtained from a person between 18 and 35 years old with COVID-19, enrolled during active disease. Sequenced sample: peripheral blood. The V gene is TRBV5-1, the J gene TRBJ2-1; 11 bases are a match to TRBD1. The CDR3 sequence: CASSLGGTGGLNEQFF. CDR3 DNA: TGCGCCAGCAGCTTGGGAGGGACAGGGGGGCTCAATGAGCAGTTCTTC.